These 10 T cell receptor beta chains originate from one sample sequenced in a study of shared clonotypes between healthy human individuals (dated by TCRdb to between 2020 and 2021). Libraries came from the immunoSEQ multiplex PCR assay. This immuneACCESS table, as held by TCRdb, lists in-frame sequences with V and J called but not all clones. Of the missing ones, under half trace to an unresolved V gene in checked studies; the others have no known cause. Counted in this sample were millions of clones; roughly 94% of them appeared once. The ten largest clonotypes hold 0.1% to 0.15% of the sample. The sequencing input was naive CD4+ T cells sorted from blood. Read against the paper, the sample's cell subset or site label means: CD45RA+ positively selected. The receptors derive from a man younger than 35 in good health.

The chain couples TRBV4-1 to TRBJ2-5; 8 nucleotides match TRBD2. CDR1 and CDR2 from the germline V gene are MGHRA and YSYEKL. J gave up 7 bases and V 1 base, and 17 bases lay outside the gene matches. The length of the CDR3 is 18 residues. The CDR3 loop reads CASSQGVSFRGGHGTQYF. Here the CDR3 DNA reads TGCGCCAGCAGCCAAGGAGTCTCCTTCCGGGGGGGCCACGGGACCCAGTACTTC.

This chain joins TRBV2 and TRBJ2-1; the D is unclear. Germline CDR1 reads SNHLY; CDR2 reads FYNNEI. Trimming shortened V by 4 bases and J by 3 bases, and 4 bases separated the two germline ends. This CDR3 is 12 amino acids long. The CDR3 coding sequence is TGTGCCAGCAGTGGCAGCTACAATGAGCAGTTCTTC. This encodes CASSGSYNEQFF.

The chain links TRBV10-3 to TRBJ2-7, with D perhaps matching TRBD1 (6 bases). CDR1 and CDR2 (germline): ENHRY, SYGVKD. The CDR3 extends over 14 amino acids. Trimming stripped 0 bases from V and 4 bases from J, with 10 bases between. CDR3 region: CAISESRGQYEQYF. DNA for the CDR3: TGTGCCATCAGTGAGTCACGAGGACAGTACGAGCAGTACTTC.

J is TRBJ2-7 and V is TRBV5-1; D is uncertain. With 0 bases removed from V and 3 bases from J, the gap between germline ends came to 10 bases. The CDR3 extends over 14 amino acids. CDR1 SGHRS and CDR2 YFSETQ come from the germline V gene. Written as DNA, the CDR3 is TGCGCCAGCAGCTTGGATCAGCTAATCTACGAGCAGTACTTC. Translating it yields CASSLDQLIYEQYF.

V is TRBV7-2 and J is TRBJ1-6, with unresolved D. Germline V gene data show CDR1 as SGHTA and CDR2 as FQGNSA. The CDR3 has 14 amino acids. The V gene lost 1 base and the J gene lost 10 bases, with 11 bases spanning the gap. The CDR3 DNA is TGTGCCAGCAGCTTAGAGGTGGCGGGCTCACCCCTCCACTTT. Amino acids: CASSLEVAGSPLHF.

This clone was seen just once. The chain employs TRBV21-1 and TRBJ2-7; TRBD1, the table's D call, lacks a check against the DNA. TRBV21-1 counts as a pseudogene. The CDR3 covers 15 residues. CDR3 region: CASSKGVDSYLEQYF. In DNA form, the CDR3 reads TGTGCCAGCAGCAAAGGGGTGGACAGTTACTTGGAGCAGTACTTC.

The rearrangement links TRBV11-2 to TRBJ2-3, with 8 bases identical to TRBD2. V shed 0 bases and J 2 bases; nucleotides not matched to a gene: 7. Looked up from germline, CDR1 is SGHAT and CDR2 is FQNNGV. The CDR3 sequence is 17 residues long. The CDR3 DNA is TGTGCCAGCAGCTTAGATTCCCTTAGCGGGGCCACAGATACGCAGTATTTT. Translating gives CASSLDSLSGATDTQYF.

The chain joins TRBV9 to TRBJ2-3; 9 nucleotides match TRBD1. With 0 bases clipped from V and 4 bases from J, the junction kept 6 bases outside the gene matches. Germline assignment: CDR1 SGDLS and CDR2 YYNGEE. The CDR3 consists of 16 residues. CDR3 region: CASSVVGTGLADTQYF. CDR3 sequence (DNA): TGTGCCAGCAGCGTAGTGGGGACAGGGTTAGCAGATACGCAGTATTTT. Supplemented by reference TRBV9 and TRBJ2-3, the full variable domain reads DSGVTQTPKHLITATGQRVTLRCSPRSGDLSVYWYQQSLDQGLQFLIQYYNGEERAKGNILERFSAQQFPDLHSELNLSSLELGDSALYFCASSVVGTGLADTQYFGPGTRLTVL.

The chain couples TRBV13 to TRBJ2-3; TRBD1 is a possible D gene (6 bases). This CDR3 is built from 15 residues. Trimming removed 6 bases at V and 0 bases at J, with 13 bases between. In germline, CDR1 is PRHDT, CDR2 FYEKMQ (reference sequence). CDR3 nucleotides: TGTGCCAGCAGTCTAACAGGGATTAGCACAGATACGCAGTATTTT. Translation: CASSLTGISTDTQYF.

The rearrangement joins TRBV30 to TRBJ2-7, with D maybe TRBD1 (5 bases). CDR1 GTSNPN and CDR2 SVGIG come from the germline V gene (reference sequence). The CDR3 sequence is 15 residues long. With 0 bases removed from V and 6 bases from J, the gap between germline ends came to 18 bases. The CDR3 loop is CAWSVSGQGGFEQYF. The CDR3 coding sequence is TGTGCCTGGAGTGTATCTGGGCAGGGTGGCTTCGAGCAGTACTTC.